This record concerns one T cell receptor beta chain sequence. The data stem from a study of beta chain features in type 1 diabetes. Study-level background: Sorted cells examined across all samples numbered around 99,000,000.

The authors reverse transcribed all of the isolated RNA, so sequencing captured expressed TCRB transcripts. Libraries were prepared by immunoSEQ multiplex PCR; TCRdb keeps only in-frame clonotypes and omits some of them. The sample lists hundreds of thousands of clones, around 65% occurring once. CDR1 and CDR2 (germline): SGDLS, YYNGEE. The trim removed 3 bases at V and 3 bases at J, leaving 5 bases unmatched. The CDR3 consists of 17 residues. The sequenced material came from naive CD4+ T cells from blood. This chain links TRBV9 with TRBJ2-3, with TRBD2 matching 15 bases. This sequence originates from a man younger than 45 in good health. CDR3 residues: CASSAGLAGGLTDTQYF. CDR3 DNA sequence: TGTGCCAGCAGCGCCGGACTAGCGGGGGGGCTTACAGATACGCAGTATTTT. The whole variable domain, filled in from reference TRBV9 and TRBJ2-3, reads DSGVTQTPKHLITATGQRVTLRCSPRSGDLSVYWYQQSLDQGLQFLIQYYNGEERAKGNILERFSAQQFPDLHSELNLSSLELGDSALYFCASSAGLAGGLTDTQYFGPGTRLTVL.